This T cell receptor beta chain was obtained from a study of blood T cells in healthy people across ages. CDR1 and CDR2 from the germline V gene are DFQATT and SNEGSKA (reference sequence). CDR3 length equals 16 residues. V was clipped by 1 base and J by 0 bases; unmatched bases: 5. With respect to this clonotype: Antigen specificity is unknown.

It was with a sample-barcoded 5' primer and a J-beta primer mix that a second PCR of about 6 to 12 cycles was run. TCRdb analysed the 5' RACE reads with MiXCR anew, one entry per CDR3 protein. Of 1.5 million or so distinct CDR3 sequences in the sample, roughly 43% were seen once. The people who gave samples were healthy Caucasians from Russia, aged roughly 6 to 100. Study results and limitations: Observed TCR beta diversity showed a strong correlation with the percentage of naive T cells as measured by flow cytometry.

The sequence derives from a woman younger than 30 in good health. Sequencing was performed on blood. The chain is built from TRBV20-1 and TRBJ2-4; 8 bases fit TRBD1. This CDR3 is CSARATGGRAKNIQYF. The CDR3, as DNA: TGCAGTGCTAGAGCCACAGGGGGGAGAGCCAAAAACATTCAGTACTTC.